This TCR beta chain is drawn from a study of cytomegalovirus exposure and HLA in healthy donors. Primers included in the PCR were 60 Vbeta and 13 Jbeta primers. The data were produced by immunoSEQ multiplex PCR, yet TCRdb's version contains in-frame clones alone and is incomplete. This table has tens of thousands of clones, around three fifths appearing once. V shed 1 base, J shed 6 bases, and the junction held 5 bases outside the gene matches. The germline gives CDR1 SGHTA, CDR2 FQGNSA. The CDR3 extends over 16 amino acids. This rearrangement joins TRBV7-2 to TRBJ2-3; 12 bases fit TRBD2. The receptor was derived from a human donor in good health. The specimen was PBMCs. The CDR3 sequence: CASSLGTSGEGDTQYF. In nucleotides, the CDR3 is TGTGCCAGCAGCTTAGGGACTAGCGGGGAGGGGGATACGCAGTATTTT.